Each of the 30 T cell receptor beta chains below was sequenced from the same sample in a study of T cells after yellow fever vaccination. TCRdb fed the 5' RACE reads into MiXCR, producing one record per CDR3 protein. This table has 55,000 to 70,000 distinct CDR3 sequences, 5% to 8% appearing once. Sequencing was performed on CD8+ T cells sorted from PBMCs, taken roughly 46 days after the first yellow fever vaccination. The receptors stem from a man aged 18-30 years who received the YFV17D yellow fever vaccine.

This clonotype was counted ten times or more. The gene calls are TRBV7-9 and TRBJ2-3; weak D call: TRBD2 (6 bases). V gave up 5 bases and J gave up 3 bases, with 18 bases separating them. This CDR3 has 16 amino acids. Germline CDR1 is SEHNR and CDR2 is FQNEAQ (reference sequence). CDR3 sequence: CASSPLSRAGTDTQYF. The CDR3 DNA follows: TGTGCCAGCAGCCCCCTTTCCAGAGCGGGTACAGATACGCAGTATTTT. The full variable domain, in which reference TRBV7-9 and TRBJ2-3 provide the parts outside the CDR3, is DTGVSQNPRHKITKRGQNVTFRCDPISEHNRLYWYRQTLGQGPEFLTYFQNEAQLEKSRLLSDRFSAERPKGSFSTLEIQRTEQGDSAMYLCASSPLSRAGTDTQYFGPGTRLTVL.

In this sample, this clonotype turned up many times. The chain is built from TRBV7-6 and TRBJ1-1; weak D call: TRBD1 (5 bases). Trimming took off 1 base at V and 3 bases at J, with 12 bases between the two ends. Looked up from germline, CDR1 is SGHVS and CDR2 is FNYEAQ. The CDR3 extends over 15 amino acids. CDR3 sequence reads: CASSLDASGDTEAFF. CDR3 bases: TGTGCCAGCAGCTTAGACGCCTCGGGGGACACTGAAGCTTTCTTT.

The chain employs TRBV15 and TRBJ1-6; D is possibly TRBD1 (5 bases). Germline V gene lookup returns CDR1 LNHNV and CDR2 YYDKDF (reference sequence). The V gene lost 2 bases and the J gene lost 9 bases, with 8 bases spanning the gap. The CDR3 covers 13 residues. CDR3 nucleotides: TGTGCCACCAGCAGACCAGGGTTTTCACCCCTCCACTTT. Its translation is CATSRPGFSPLHF.

This clonotype was seen ten or more times. The chain employs TRBV6-1 and TRBJ1-5, with D possibly TRBD1 on 6 matching bases. From germline, CDR1 is MNHNS and CDR2 SASEGT. The CDR3 has 13 amino acids. Deletions cut 6 bases from V and 7 bases from J, with 13 bases between. The CDR3: CASSTGIFQPQHF. CDR3 DNA: TGTGCCAGCAGCACAGGGATATTCCAGCCCCAGCATTTT.

This clonotype was counted many times. The rearrangement links TRBV9 to TRBJ2-3; perhaps D is TRBD1 or TRBD2 (6 bases each). CDR3 length: 13 residues. V gave up 4 bases and J gave up 5 bases, with 11 bases separating them. Germline V gives CDR1 SGDLS, CDR2 YYNGEE. Here the CDR3 DNA reads TGTGCCAGCAGCCCCCGGGGGCAAGATACGCAGTATTTT. Encoded protein: CASSPRGQDTQYF.

As regards this clonotype: Just one base apart from a much larger clone, this may be a read error. Here the CDR3 DNA reads TGTGCCAGCGGCTCAGACAGGACGTACACCGGGGAGCTGTTTTTT. It translates to CASGSDRTYTGELFF. The chain is built from TRBV7-9 and TRBJ2-2, with D perhaps matching TRBD1 (6 bases). Per germline, CDR1 SEHNR and CDR2 FQNEAQ (reference sequence). Trimming left V 8 bases short and J 3 bases short, with 16 bases between. The CDR3 covers 15 residues.

This clonotype appeared a few times. The rearrangement links TRBV3-1 to TRBJ2-7; D remains unclear. Germline CDR1 and CDR2: LGHDT and YNNKEL (reference sequence). The ends were cut back, 1 base at V and 6 bases at J, with 16 bases in the middle. The CDR3 loop spans 15 amino acids. This CDR3 reads CASSQVPGKGTEQYF. CDR3 DNA: TGTGCCAGCAGCCAAGTTCCAGGAAAAGGTACCGAGCAGTACTTC.

This clonotype has ten or more counts. J is TRBJ1-2 and V is TRBV27, with TRBD1 matching 7 bases. This CDR3 contains 13 residues. Germline CDR1 reads MNHEY; CDR2 reads SMNVEV (reference sequence). V was clipped by 6 bases and J by 4 bases; unmatched bases: 5. CDR3 in amino acids: CASRGGGGYGYTF. Written as DNA, the CDR3 is TGTGCCAGCAGAGGGGGCGGTGGCTATGGCTACACCTTC.

This clonotype was observed at least ten times. As DNA, the CDR3 is TGTGCCAGCAGTTTCCAGACTAGCAATCAGCCCCAGCATTTT. This codes for CASSFQTSNQPQHF. The chain has TRBV12-3 or TRBV12-4 and TRBJ1-5; D not certain. V was shortened by 3 bases and J by 0 bases, with 6 bases between the two germline ends. The CDR3 sequence is 14 residues long.

The J gene is TRBJ2-7, the V gene TRBV20-1; 9 bases match TRBD2. This CDR3 has 16 amino acids. The ends lost 3 bases at V and 5 bases at J; junction bases unmatched: 14. CDR1 and CDR2 (germline): DFQATT, SNEGSKA (reference sequence). CDR3 sequence (DNA): TGCAGTGCTAGGGCCTCGGCGGGGGGGCCATCCCACGAGCAGTACTTC. It codes for CSARASAGGPSHEQYF.

This clonotype was picked up many times. CDR3 coding DNA: TGCGCCAGCAGCTTGGATGGCAGGGGACACGAGCAGTACGTC. Protein: CASSLDGRGHEQYV. This sequence joins TRBV5-1 and TRBJ2-7; possible D gene TRBD1, 6 bases. The CDR3 spans 14 residues. V was trimmed by 0 bases and J by 5 bases, leaving 12 bases between them. Per the germline V gene, CDR1 is SGHRS and CDR2 is YFSETQ.

This clonotype counts as medium-sized. The genes are TRBV24-1 and TRBJ2-5, with TRBD2 as a possible D gene (6 bases). From germline, CDR1 is KGHDR and CDR2 SFDVKD. The CDR3 is 14 residues long. V was clipped by 7 bases and J by 3 bases, with 14 bases between them. Here the CDR3 DNA reads TGTGCCACCAGCGGATGGGGGGAGGAAGAGACCCAGTACTTC. It specifies CATSGWGEEETQYF.

V is TRBV20-1 and J is TRBJ1-1; unclear D gene. Germline V gene data show CDR1 as DFQATT and CDR2 as SNEGSKA (reference sequence). There are 12 residues in the CDR3. V shed 6 bases and J shed 8 bases, with 16 bases lying between them. The CDR3 loop reads CSARLGEREAFF. The CDR3 DNA follows: TGCAGTGCCCGGCTCGGGGAGAGGGAAGCTTTCTTT.

This clonotype appeared many times. This chain links TRBV29-1 with TRBJ1-1; D possibly corresponds to TRBD1 (5 bases). Trimming removed 6 bases from V and 3 bases from J, with 11 bases in between. The germline V gene encodes CDR1 SQVTM and CDR2 ANQGSEA. The CDR3 extends over 12 amino acids. CDR3 in amino acids: CSVDSDDTEAFF. CDR3 DNA: TGCAGCGTAGACAGTGACGACACTGAAGCTTTCTTT.

There are many counts of this clonotype. This rearrangement joins TRBV5-1 to TRBJ2-3; 10 bases agree with TRBD2. Trimming took 0 bases from V and 4 from J; bases not matched to a gene: 8. The CDR3 loop spans 17 amino acids. CDR1 and CDR2 (germline): SGHRS, YFSETQ. The CDR3 sequence is CASSLESGGAPADTQYF. For the CDR3, the DNA is TGCGCCAGCAGCTTGGAGAGCGGGGGGGCCCCCGCAGATACGCAGTATTTT.

This clonotype was picked up a small number of times. CDR3 region: CSAGQIPFEKLFF. CDR3 sequence (DNA): TGCAGTGCTGGCCAAATCCCCTTTGAAAAACTGTTTTTT. V is TRBV20-1 and J is TRBJ1-4; D not resolved. CDR3 length: 13 residues. CDR1 is DFQATT, CDR2 SNEGSKA, per germline (reference sequence). V was clipped by 5 bases and J by 7 bases, with 14 bases between them.

This clonotype was counted many times. The J gene is TRBJ2-1, the V gene TRBV3-1; 10 nucleotides match TRBD2. In germline, CDR1 is LGHDT, CDR2 YNNKEL (reference sequence). Germline trimming cut 1 base from V and 2 bases from J; bases unmatched to any gene: 5. CDR3 length: 17 amino acids. The CDR3 bases are TGTGCCAGCAGCCAAGCCACTAGCGGGGCTGCCTACAATGAGCAGTTCTTC. Translation gives CASSQATSGAAYNEQFF.

The rearrangement joins TRBV4-2 to TRBJ2-3, with D uncertain. CDR3 size: 16 residues. V was shortened by 0 bases and J by 0 bases, with 10 bases between the two germline ends. Germline V gene data show CDR1 as LGHNA and CDR2 as YNFKEQ. CDR3 sequence: CASSQDWGASTDTQYF. DNA for the CDR3: TGTGCCAGCAGCCAAGATTGGGGTGCTAGCACAGATACGCAGTATTTT.

The chain employs TRBV4-1 and TRBJ1-2, with D perhaps matching TRBD1 (5 bases). There are 15 residues in the CDR3. Trimming removed 1 base at V and 5 bases at J, with 14 bases between. Germline assignment: CDR1 MGHRA and CDR2 YSYEKL. This CDR3 reads CASSQVPGTPYGYTF. The CDR3 DNA reads as TGCGCCAGCAGCCAAGTTCCAGGGACTCCTTATGGCTACACCTTC.

This clonotype has a count of ten or more. The V call is TRBV28, the J call TRBJ2-3; 8 bases fit TRBD2. The length of the CDR3 is 15 residues. The ends lost 5 bases at V and 8 bases at J; junction bases unmatched: 12. Germline values: CDR1 MDHEN, CDR2 SYDVKM. The CDR3: CASSPGTRRWSTQYF. CDR3 nucleotides: TGTGCCAGCAGTCCCGGGACTAGACGTTGGAGTACGCAGTATTTT.

This clonotype was found many times. The genes are TRBV29-1 and TRBJ1-2; D ambiguous. Germline-derived CDR1 and CDR2 are SQVTM and ANQGSEA. With 2 bases removed from V and 4 bases from J, the gap between germline ends came to 14 bases. This CDR3 is 14 amino acids long. CDR3 nucleotide sequence: TGCAGCGTTGAAACGGTGGCCGCGGTCTATGGCTACACCTTC. This codes for CSVETVAAVYGYTF.

The chain links TRBV4-3 to TRBJ2-3; D is possibly TRBD2 (5 bases). The CDR3 has 16 residues. Trimming removed 4 bases at V and 0 bases at J, with 14 bases between. The germline V gene encodes CDR1 LGHNA and CDR2 YSLEER. The CDR3 DNA is TGCGCCAGCAGCCTCTGGTACGGGAAGAGCACAGATACGCAGTATTTT. Residues: CASSLWYGKSTDTQYF.

There are many counts of this clonotype. This chain uses TRBV5-1 with TRBJ2-7; the match to TRBD1 covers 9 bases. The junction had 10 bases not matched to a gene; V was cut back by 7 bases and J by 5 bases. There are 14 residues in the CDR3. CDR1 SGHRS and CDR2 YFSETQ come from the germline V gene. The CDR3 protein is CASSRRDRAHEQYF. The CDR3 nucleotides are TGCGCCAGCTCCCGCCGGGACAGGGCCCACGAGCAGTACTTC.

There are many counts of this clonotype. For the CDR3, the DNA is TGTGCCAGCAGCACACAAAATAGCGGGGGACGCGGGGAGCTGTTTTTT. Translating gives CASSTQNSGGRGELFF. J is TRBJ2-2 and V is TRBV7-8; 9 bases line up with TRBD2. The CDR3 is 16 residues long. Germline values: CDR1 SGHVS, CDR2 FQNEAQ. The V and J ends lost 5 bases and 7 bases, in that order; junction bases with no gene match: 11.

This clonotype occurred many times. J is TRBJ2-5 and V is TRBV7-9; D might be TRBD2 (5 bases). Germline values: CDR1 SEHNR, CDR2 FQNEAQ (reference sequence). Trimming stripped 5 bases from V and 7 bases from J, with 23 bases between. The length of the CDR3 is 16 residues. The DNA of the CDR3 is TGTGCCAGCAGCCCATCTGGACTGTACCTCCGGGGGACCCAGTACTTC. Translating it yields CASSPSGLYLRGTQYF.

This clonotype was counted at least ten times. V and J are TRBV28 and TRBJ1-5; 10 nucleotides line up with TRBD1. V was clipped by 5 bases and J by 5 bases; unmatched bases: 6. Looked up from germline, CDR1 is MDHEN and CDR2 is SYDVKM. The CDR3 loop spans 15 amino acids. In nucleotides, the CDR3 is TGTGCCAGCAGTCCGAGGACAGGGGGTGATCAGCCCCAGCATTTT. Its protein product is CASSPRTGGDQPQHF.

In this sample, this clonotype turned up many times. The chain is built from TRBV7-9 and TRBJ2-7, with D unresolved. Germline CDR1 is SEHNR and CDR2 is FQNEAQ (reference sequence). The CDR3 loop spans 13 amino acids. V was trimmed by 1 base and J by 3 bases, leaving 7 bases between them. CDR3 loop: CASSLGGIYEQYF. DNA for the CDR3: TGTGCCAGCAGCTTAGGAGGAATCTACGAGCAGTACTTC. Based on the CDR3 plus reference TRBV7-9 and TRBJ2-7, the full variable domain is DTGVSQNPRHKITKRGQNVTFRCDPISEHNRLYWYRQTLGQGPEFLTYFQNEAQLEKSRLLSDRFSAERPKGSFSTLEIQRTEQGDSAMYLCASSLGGIYEQYFGPGTRLTVT.

This clonotype was seen at least ten times. V is TRBV7-9 and J is TRBJ1-1; maybe TRBD1 (5 bases). Germline loops: CDR1 SEHNR, CDR2 FQNEAQ (reference sequence). The V end lost 2 bases, the J end lost 7 bases, and 8 bases lay between the germline ends. The CDR3 has 12 residues. This CDR3 is CASSLRGGEAFF. The CDR3 region has the DNA TGTGCCAGCAGCTTACGGGGGGGTGAAGCTTTCTTT.

This CDR3 is CASLPGLAGGDTQYF. CDR3 nucleotide sequence: TGTGCCAGCCTTCCGGGACTAGCGGGAGGTGATACGCAGTATTTT. The chain links TRBV12-3 or TRBV12-4 to TRBJ2-3; the match to TRBD2 covers 15 bases. The CDR3 contains 15 residues. V gave up 8 bases and J gave up 6 bases; unmatched junction bases: 6.

This clonotype turned up a few times. This chain connects TRBV5-5 to TRBJ2-3; the D call may be TRBD1 or TRBD2 (6 bases each). CDR1 is SGHKS, CDR2 YYEKEE, per germline (reference sequence). Trimming left V 4 bases short and J 3 bases short, with 15 bases between. The CDR3 sequence is 15 residues long. This CDR3 is CASSPRRGGTDTQYF. In DNA, the CDR3 is TGTGCCAGCAGCCCCCGGAGAGGGGGGACAGATACGCAGTATTTT.